This TCR beta chain originates from a study of CD8 T cells in Susac syndrome. V lost 6 bases to trimming and J lost 0 bases, with 11 bases between them. The CDR3 extends over 14 amino acids. The germline CDR1 and CDR2 sequences are MNHEY and SMNVEV (reference sequence). When the RNA was reverse transcribed, random hexamers were used with an input of roughly 0.5 to 1 ug. TCRdb recomputed calls from the immunoSEQ multiplex PCR reads with MiXCR, one row per CDR3 protein. The table has more than 150,000 distinct CDR3 sequences, just under 95% seen once. The J gene is TRBJ2-5, the V gene TRBV27; D may be TRBD1 or TRBD2 (5 bases each). The receptor's source is a human donor in good health. Material for sequencing was CD4+ T cells from PBMCs. CDR3 sequence reads: CASSQGPYQETQYF. The CDR3 DNA sequence: TGTGCCAGCAGCCAGGGACCTTACCAAGAGACCCAGTACTTC.